These 2 T cell receptor beta chains came from one sample sequenced in a study of blood T cells in healthy people across ages. Primed by a sample-barcoded 5' primer and a J-beta primer mix, a second PCR proceeded for 7 to 11 cycles. A single record per CDR3 protein comes from TCRdb applying MiXCR to the 5' RACE reads. The sample holds 750,000 to 1,000,000 distinct CDR3 sequences, 29% seen once. These sequences were also reported in another study, on T cells of mothers and their children.

Material: blood. These receptor sequences come from a middle-aged woman in good health.

This clonotype was detected a few times. The V and J genes are TRBV20-1 and TRBJ2-7; TRBD2 matches at 8 bases. J lost 3 bases, V lost 3 bases, and 10 bases had no gene match. CDR1 and CDR2 from the germline V gene are DFQATT and SNEGSKA (reference sequence). This CDR3 comprises 15 residues. This CDR3 is CSASVRGGDIYEQYF. Here the CDR3 DNA reads TGCAGTGCTAGTGTTCGGGGGGGGGACATCTACGAGCAGTACTTC.

This clonotype has just one count. The chain uses TRBV2 and TRBJ2-7; the match to TRBD1 covers 10 bases. CDR3 length: 15 residues. Germline V gene lookup returns CDR1 SNHLY and CDR2 FYNNEI. The V segment lost 6 bases and the J segment 5 bases; nucleotides outside the gene matches: 10. CDR3 in amino acids: CASRPQPGQGDEQYF. The CDR3 DNA reads TGTGCCAGCAGGCCACAGCCAGGACAGGGGGACGAGCAGTACTTC.